These 32 T cell receptor beta chains were all obtained from the same sample, sequenced in a study of T cell responses to AZD1222 COVID-19 vaccine. The table came from immunoSEQ multiplex PCR; TCRdb's copy has only in-frame clones and leaves some out. The sample has about 46,000 clones, 85% to 90% seen once. Here the sequenced sample was peripheral blood, taken 28 days after the second AZD1222 dose. These receptors were collected from an adult who received the AZD1222 COVID-19 vaccine.

This sequence joins TRBV6-4 and TRBJ1-2; D is uncertain. Germline CDR1 and CDR2: MRHNA and SNTAGT. V was clipped by 11 bases and J by 2 bases, with 9 bases between them. CDR3 size: 11 residues. The CDR3 nucleotides are TGTGCCTCGCCGGGGAACTATGGCTACACCTTC. Amino acid sequence: CASPGNYGYTF.

The rearrangement uses TRBV27 and TRBJ1-6, with no clear D. The V end was cut by 2 bases, the J end by 11 bases, with 7 bases between. The CDR3 totals 12 residues. CDR1 is MNHEY, CDR2 SMNVEV, per germline (reference sequence). As DNA, the CDR3 is TGTGCCAGCAGTTTACGCGGGACACCCCTCCACTTT. Translating it yields CASSLRGTPLHF.

The gene calls are TRBV6-1 and TRBJ1-5, with D possibly being TRBD1 (5 bases). From germline, CDR1 is MNHNS and CDR2 SASEGT. The CDR3 extends over 16 amino acids. Trimming took 9 bases from V and 2 from J, leaving 20 bases between them. CDR3 sequence: CASRERGGGGNQPQHF. In DNA, the CDR3 is TGTGCCAGTAGGGAAAGGGGAGGTGGTGGCAATCAGCCCCAGCATTTT.

This clone came up once. The chain combines TRBV4-1 with TRBJ1-3; the D is unclear. This CDR3 region has 15 residues. CDR1 MGHRA and CDR2 YSYEKL come from the germline V gene. V lost 0 bases to trimming and J lost 1 base, with 7 bases between them. For the CDR3, the DNA is TGCGCCAGCAGCCAAGAAAGGGCTTCTGGAAACACCATATATTTT. Residues: CASSQERASGNTIYF.

The chain employs TRBV4-1 and TRBJ2-1; D is undetermined. V lost 4 bases to trimming and J lost 5 bases, with 6 bases between them. The CDR3 totals 12 residues. Looked up from germline, CDR1 is MGHRA and CDR2 is YSYEKL. The CDR3 nucleotides are TGCGCCAGCAGCCGACCGAACAATGAGCAGTTCTTC. Protein: CASSRPNNEQFF.

This chain joins TRBV5-1 and TRBJ2-3; 15 positions agree with TRBD2. The trim removed 4 bases at V and 3 bases at J, leaving 6 bases unmatched. The CDR3 is made up of 17 amino acids. Germline CDR1 reads SGHRS; CDR2 reads YFSETQ. CDR3 loop: CASSIGLAGGGTDTQYF. The CDR3 DNA reads TGCGCCAGCAGCATCGGACTAGCGGGAGGGGGGACAGATACGCAGTATTTT.

This chain joins TRBV21-1 and TRBJ2-5. TRBV21-1 is an annotated pseudogene. The CDR3 extends over 10 amino acids. The DNA for the CDR3 is TGTGCCAGCAGCAAGAAGACCCAGTACTTC. Translating gives CASSKKTQYF.

This rearrangement joins TRBV12-5 to TRBJ2-2; possible D gene TRBD2, 6 bases. Deletions cut 6 bases from V and 1 base from J, with 12 bases between. Per germline, CDR1 LGHNT and CDR2 FRNRAP. The CDR3 totals 15 residues. For the CDR3, the DNA is TGTGCTAGTGGCGGGGGTTACGTGAACACCGGGGAGCTGTTTTTT. The encoded protein is CASGGGYVNTGELFF.

The chain recombines TRBV19 with TRBJ1-1; possible D gene TRBD1, 5 bases. CDR1 and CDR2 from the germline V gene are LNHDA and SQIVND (reference sequence). V was trimmed by 4 bases and J by 3 bases, leaving 15 bases between them. The CDR3 runs 15 residues. The CDR3 loop is CASSNAGGLYTEAFF. The CDR3 nucleotides are TGTGCCAGTAGTAACGCGGGGGGACTATACACTGAAGCTTTCTTT.

V gene TRBV13 combines with J gene TRBJ1-3, with D hard to call. The germline CDR1 and CDR2 sequences are PRHDT and FYEKMQ (reference sequence). Trimming stripped 5 bases from V and 3 bases from J, with 14 bases between. This CDR3 is 15 amino acids long. This chain's CDR3 is CASSPGETYGNTIYF. Written as DNA, the CDR3 is TGTGCCAGCAGCCCCGGAGAGACTTATGGAAACACCATATATTTT.

The chain combines TRBV18 with TRBJ2-4; D perhaps matches TRBD1 (6 bases). V lost 4 bases and J 8 bases, leaving 12 bases between the germline ends. The CDR3 runs to 13 residues. CDR1 is KGHSH and CDR2 is LQKENI in the germline V gene. This chain's CDR3 is CASSQDRVDIQYF. CDR3 sequence (DNA): TGTGCCAGCTCACAGGACAGAGTGGACATTCAGTACTTC.

The chain links TRBV5-4 to TRBJ2-1, with D unclear. The CDR3 contains 12 residues. The V end lost 3 bases, the J end lost 6 bases, and 7 bases lay between the germline ends. Germline V CDR1 and CDR2: SGHNT, YYREEE (reference sequence). The DNA for the CDR3 is TGTGCCAGCAGCTCCCTGTTCAATGAGCAGTTCTTC. This encodes CASSSLFNEQFF. The full variable domain, in which reference TRBV5-4 and TRBJ2-1 provide the parts outside the CDR3, is ETGVTQSPTHLIKTRGQQVTLRCSSQSGHNTVSWYQQALGQGPQFIFQYYREEENGRGNFPPRFSGLQFPNYSSELNVNALELDDSALYLCASSSLFNEQFFGPGTRLTVL.

V usage is TRBV2 and J usage is TRBJ1-1, with 9 bases fitting TRBD1. CDR1 and CDR2 from the germline V gene are SNHLY and FYNNEI. This CDR3 region has 14 residues. V lost 5 bases and J lost 3; bases outside the gene matches: 4. CDR3 sequence: CASSFYRGHTEAFF. The CDR3 DNA is TGTGCCAGCAGTTTTTACAGGGGGCACACTGAAGCTTTCTTT. The complete variable domain, with remaining parts taken from reference TRBV2 and TRBJ1-1, reads EPEVTQTPSHQVTQMGQEVILRCVPISNHLYFYWYRQILGQKVEFLVSFYNNEISEKSEIFDDQFSVERPDGSNFTLKIRSTKLEDSAMYFCASSFYRGHTEAFFGQGTRLTVV.

V gene TRBV18 combines with J gene TRBJ2-1; 12 bases align to TRBD2. The V gene end was trimmed by 3 bases and the J gene end by 8 bases; junction bases not matched to a gene: 11. This CDR3 spans 17 amino acids. Germline lookup yields CDR1 KGHSH and CDR2 LQKENI. In DNA form, the CDR3 reads TGTGCCAGCTCACCTCGGTTGGCTAGCGGGAGGGTCCATGAGCAGTTCTTC. Translation gives CASSPRLASGRVHEQFF.

V and J are TRBV13 and TRBJ2-1; D gene unclear. The germline gives CDR1 PRHDT, CDR2 FYEKMQ (reference sequence). This CDR3 region has 15 residues. V dropped 1 base and J dropped 9 bases, with 16 bases sitting between them. This chain's CDR3 is CASSLDPSPLIEQFF. DNA of the CDR3: TGTGCCAGCAGCTTAGACCCTAGTCCACTAATTGAGCAGTTCTTC. Together with reference TRBV13 and TRBJ2-1, the CDR3 gives the full variable domain: AAGVIQSPRHLIKEKRETATLKCYPIPRHDTVYWYQQGPGQDPQFLISFYEKMQSDKGSIPDRFSAQQFSDYHSELNMSSLELGDSALYFCASSLDPSPLIEQFFGPGTRLTVL.

J is TRBJ1-6 and V is TRBV3-1 (or the pseudogene TRBV3-2); 8 bases map to TRBD1. Losses at the gene ends were 6 bases for V and 5 bases for J; bases not matched to a gene: 6. CDR3 size: 15 residues. The germline V gene encodes CDR1 LGHDT and CDR2 YNNKEL (reference sequence). CDR3 sequence reads: CASRDGQGNNSPLHF. In DNA, the CDR3 is TGTGCCAGCAGGGACGGACAGGGCAATAATTCACCCCTCCACTTT.

J is TRBJ1-5 and V is TRBV5-4; TRBD1 aligns across 11 bases. Germline V gene data show CDR1 as SGHNT and CDR2 as YYREEE (reference sequence). V lost 7 bases, J lost 6 bases, and 0 bases stayed unmatched. The CDR3 is 12 residues long. The CDR3: CASGTGGQPQHF. CDR3 sequence (DNA): TGTGCCAGCGGGACAGGGGGTCAGCCCCAGCATTTT.

The chain employs TRBV10-1 and TRBJ2-1, with D unresolved. The germline V gene encodes CDR1 WNHNN and CDR2 SYGVQD (reference sequence). Trimming pared 0 bases from V and 3 bases from J, leaving 12 bases between. The CDR3 spans 16 residues. CDR3 residues: CASSESGYPVYNEQFF. DNA of the CDR3: TGCGCCAGCAGTGAGTCGGGGTATCCCGTCTACAATGAGCAGTTCTTC.

This CDR3 is CASSFFAVGSNEQFF. The CDR3 nucleotides are TGCGCCAGCAGCTTCTTCGCGGTAGGCTCCAATGAGCAGTTCTTC. The chain combines TRBV5-1 with TRBJ2-1; D call uncertain. CDR3 length equals 15 residues. V lost 2 bases, J lost 6 bases, and 15 bases lay in between. Germline-derived CDR1 and CDR2 are SGHRS and YFSETQ.

This sequence joins TRBV27 and TRBJ2-7; D tentatively reads TRBD1 or TRBD2 (5 bases each). The CDR3 has 15 amino acids. Germline V CDR1 and CDR2: MNHEY, SMNVEV (reference sequence). Between the trimmed V and J ends, which lost 4 bases and 6 bases, there was a span of 19 bases. CDR3 DNA sequence: TGTGCCAGCAGTTCGAGGGAAGGGGCTCTACTCGAGCAGTACTTC. It translates to CASSSREGALLEQYF.

This chain uses TRBV3-1 (or the pseudogene TRBV3-2) with TRBJ1-2; the D gene is possibly TRBD1 (6 bases). Germline-derived CDR1 and CDR2 are LGHDT and YNNKEL (reference sequence). Trimming took off 2 bases at V and 8 bases at J, with 12 bases between the two ends. The CDR3 is made up of 13 amino acids. The CDR3 DNA reads TGTGCCAGCAGCCAAAGGGCCCAGGGGGGCTACACCTTC. Protein product: CASSQRAQGGYTF.

This chain uses TRBV19 with TRBJ2-7; perhaps D is TRBD1 or TRBD2 (5 bases each). The germline V gene encodes CDR1 LNHDA and CDR2 SQIVND (reference sequence). V lost 5 bases and J 0 bases, leaving 14 bases between the germline ends. CDR3 length: 15 residues. This CDR3 reads CASSPSGTDSYEQYF. The CDR3 DNA follows: TGTGCCAGTAGTCCCTCCGGGACCGACTCCTACGAGCAGTACTTC.

The V call is TRBV3-1 (or the pseudogene TRBV3-2), the J call TRBJ2-2; possible D gene TRBD1, 5 bases. V was pared by 4 bases and J by 1 base, with 7 bases between. There are 14 residues in the CDR3. CDR1 and CDR2 from the germline V gene are LGHDT and YNNKEL (reference sequence). CDR3 DNA: TGTGCCAGCAGCCCGACAGTGAACACCGGGGAGCTGTTTTTT. Its translation: CASSPTVNTGELFF.

The chain recombines TRBV9 with TRBJ2-2, with D perhaps being TRBD1 or TRBD2 (5 bases each). The length of the CDR3 is 13 residues. V lost 4 bases to trimming and J lost 5 bases, with 9 bases between them. In germline, CDR1 is SGDLS, CDR2 YYNGEE. The CDR3, as DNA: TGTGCCAGCAGCTCCTGGGGGACCGGGGAGCTGTTTTTT. It is translated as CASSSWGTGELFF. Full variable domain (outside the CDR3, taken from reference TRBV9 and TRBJ2-2): DSGVTQTPKHLITATGQRVTLRCSPRSGDLSVYWYQQSLDQGLQFLIQYYNGEERAKGNILERFSAQQFPDLHSELNLSSLELGDSALYFCASSSWGTGELFFGEGSRLTVL.

This sequence joins TRBV6-5 and TRBJ1-5; D is possibly TRBD1 (5 bases). V lost 0 bases to trimming and J lost 4 bases, with 10 bases between them. Per the germline V gene, CDR1 is MNHEY and CDR2 is SVGAGI. The CDR3 is 15 residues long. CDR3 sequence: CASSYSWGENQPQHF. In DNA, the CDR3 is TGTGCCAGCAGTTACTCTTGGGGGGAGAATCAGCCCCAGCATTTT.

This clone was seen only a few times. The chain is built from TRBV11-2 and TRBJ2-7, with a weak D call TRBD1 (5 bases). This CDR3 is 13 amino acids long. Per germline, CDR1 SGHAT and CDR2 FQNNGV. V was cut by 3 bases and J by 5 bases, with 11 bases left in between. CDR3 loop: CASSLAGIHEQYF. The CDR3 DNA sequence: TGTGCCAGCAGCTTGGCAGGGATCCACGAGCAGTACTTC.

The rearrangement uses TRBV19 and TRBJ2-3, with D tentatively TRBD2 (5 bases). Trimming removed 2 bases from V and 4 bases from J, with 13 bases in between. Germline loops: CDR1 LNHDA, CDR2 SQIVND (reference sequence). There are 15 residues in the CDR3. In DNA form, the CDR3 reads TGTGCCAGTAGTATATCAGCGGCCTTCTCAGATACGCAGTATTTT. Its protein is CASSISAAFSDTQYF.

The gene calls are TRBV5-8 and TRBJ2-1; D is unclear. V was trimmed by 9 bases and J by 4 bases, leaving 29 bases between them. Germline lookup yields CDR1 SGHTS and CDR2 YDEGEE. This CDR3 is built from 18 residues. The CDR3 reads CAIPWSFIGVRWYNEQFF. CDR3 bases: TGTGCCATTCCTTGGAGTTTTATTGGCGTAAGGTGGTACAATGAGCAGTTCTTC.

V and J are TRBV28 and TRBJ1-6, with 7 bases lining up with TRBD1. The ends lost 5 bases at V and 14 bases at J; junction bases unmatched: 6. The V gene's germline CDR1 is MDHEN and CDR2 SYDVKM. The CDR3 sequence is 12 residues long. CDR3 loop: CASSTPQGALHF. DNA for the CDR3: TGTGCCAGCAGTACCCCCCAGGGGGCCCTCCACTTT.

The V call is TRBV30, the J call TRBJ2-2; maybe TRBD1 (5 bases). From germline, CDR1 is GTSNPN and CDR2 SVGIG (reference sequence). This CDR3 is built from 14 residues. V was shortened by 8 bases and J by 6 bases, with 19 bases between the two germline ends. CDR3 residues: CAVPPRGRAGELFF. The DNA for the CDR3 is TGTGCCGTACCCCCTAGGGGTCGGGCCGGGGAGCTGTTTTTT. The whole variable domain, filled in from reference TRBV30 and TRBJ2-2, reads SQTIHQWPATLVQPVGSPLSLECTVEGTSNPNLYWYRQAAGRGLQLLFYSVGIGQISSEVPQNLSASRPQDRQFILSSKKLLLSDSGFYLCAVPPRGRAGELFFGEGSRLTVL.

The chain recombines TRBV2 with TRBJ2-5; D possibly corresponds to TRBD1 (6 bases). The CDR3 contains 15 residues. The V and J ends lost 4 bases and 0 bases respectively, with 12 bases between them. Germline values: CDR1 SNHLY, CDR2 FYNNEI. The CDR3 DNA reads TGTGCCAGCAGTGGGCAGGGGACATACCAAGAGACCCAGTACTTC. Translating it yields CASSGQGTYQETQYF.

The DNA for the CDR3 is TGTGCCAGCAGCGTAGGGGCCAGCGCCCCTGGCTACACCTTC. Its protein is CASSVGASAPGYTF. The chain recombines TRBV9 with TRBJ1-2; D ambiguous. The length of the CDR3 is 14 residues. The V gene's germline CDR1 is SGDLS and CDR2 YYNGEE. Trimming shortened V by 0 bases and J by 7 bases, and 13 bases separated the two germline ends.